This TCR beta chain was recorded in a study of cytomegalovirus exposure and HLA in healthy donors. Study-wide results and limits: Evidence from a later analysis indicated that most CMV-associated TCR beta chains looked HLA-restricted. Upon later analysis, TCR association rates were observed to vary by HLA locus, being highest for DRB1 and lowest for HLA-C.

Healthy bone marrow donors made up the donors. Despite likely unrecorded immune exposures, the donors were nominally healthy at the time of sampling. This PCR relied on a set of 60 Vbeta primers and 13 Jbeta primers. Using immunoSEQ multiplex PCR, the repertoire was profiled, and TCRdb retains in-frame clones only, with some absent. The sample lists about 110,000 clones; roughly 87% were seen once. Concerning this clone itself: Its antigen is unknown.

Trimming pared 4 bases from V and 0 bases from J, leaving 17 bases between. CDR1 and CDR2 (germline): SGHRS, YFSETQ. The CDR3 extends over 17 amino acids. This chain uses TRBV5-1 with TRBJ2-1; possible D gene TRBD2, 7 bases. The TCR comes from a man in his thirties or forties in good health and CMV-seropositive. The sample consisted of PBMCs. The CDR3 DNA reads as TGCGCCAGCAGCCCTCCTGGGGGGGGCAGCTCCTACAATGAGCAGTTCTTC. Amino acid sequence: CASSPPGGGSSYNEQFF.